Listed below are T cell receptor beta chains from one sample, sequenced in a study of OX40 agonist ivuxolimab in advanced cancers. Produced via immunoSEQ multiplex PCR; TCRdb's table is partial and in-frame only. The sample has more than 55,000 clones, 88% seen once. This specimen consisted of CD4+ or CD8+ T cells sorted from blood, obtained in a trial of the OX40 agonist ivuxolimab. Receptors originate from an adult with an advanced solid tumor such as melanoma, head and neck, liver or kidney cancer. CDR3s include the opening cysteine and the closing phenylalanine or tryptophan. Fields, in order: J gene, CDR3 length, V gene, CDR3 protein.

>TRBJ1-2|14|TRBV6-1
CASSANPIGGGYTF
>TRBJ1-4|11|TRBV6-5
CASRSNEKLFF
>TRBJ1-2|13|TRBV19
CASSRGQYRGYTF
>TRBJ1-1|13|TRBV6-1
CASSDLGTREAFF
>TRBJ2-7|14|TRBV4-2
CASSQAGQSYEQYF
>TRBJ1-6|15|TRBV5-6
CASSLASWASGPLHF
>TRBJ1-4|15|TRBV27
CASSRTGVANEKLFF
>TRBJ2-7|15|TRBV9
CASSVGPQDTYEQYF
>TRBJ2-5|13|TRBV29-1
CSVVRGGRETQYF
>TRBJ1-2|13|TRBV9
CASSRGGNYGYTF
>TRBJ2-5|16|TRBV10-3
CAISEGPSGQRETQYF
>TRBJ2-7|15|TRBV5-6
CASILDAMGGYEQYF
>TRBJ2-3|14|TRBV18
CASSPSGGTDTQYF
>TRBJ2-7|17|TRBV7-2
CASSLGQGAPAPHEQYF
>TRBJ1-3|15|TRBV7-6
CASSLGGASGNTIYF
>TRBJ1-1|13|TRBV6-5
CASGKGQNAEAFF
>TRBJ1-1|14|TRBV5-1
CASSLTAMNTEAFF
>TRBJ1-1|14|TRBV14
CASSQNRVGTEAFF
>TRBJ2-5|17|TRBV18
CASSPSRGGAVQETQYF
>TRBJ2-7|14|TRBV2
CASSEAGRGGEQYF
>TRBJ1-1|16|TRBV19
CASSGRDGMGSTEAFF
>TRBJ2-1|14|TRBV30
CAWSHWGRGDEQFF
>TRBJ2-7|18|TRBV7-9
CASSLPATLGQGTYEQYF
>TRBJ2-5|11|TRBV6-5
CATTGVETQYF
>TRBJ1-2|14|TRBV5-5
CASRMPGTGYGYTF